The 12 T cell receptor beta chains presented below share a single source sample, sequenced in a study of radiation and T cells in renal cell carcinoma (TCRdb year 2020). Libraries were constructed by the immunoSEQ multiplex PCR assay. TCRdb stores this immuneACCESS table with in-frame sequences only. Part of the clones is absent; in the studies checked, under half of the shortfall reflects unresolved V genes, and no reason is known for the rest. The sample includes some 10,000 clones, with almost 65% observed a single time. Clones ranked in the top ten supply roughly 17% of the sample. This specimen's time point label, interpreted: tumor resected at nephrectomy. The treatment or condition label here, explained by the study, means: 15 Gy SBRT to primary tumor, nephrectomy 4 weeks later. Sequencing was performed on tumor tissue, taken from a patient whose treatment included radiotherapy and nephrectomy. The receptors derive from a woman between 45 and 65 years old with renal cell carcinoma.

This clone was counted between two and nine times. The chain is built from TRBV5-4 and TRBJ1-2; the match to TRBD1 covers 10 bases. This CDR3 is 15 amino acids long. Looked up from germline, CDR1 is SGHNT and CDR2 is YYREEE (reference sequence). The V gene end was trimmed by 4 bases and the J gene end by 7 bases; junction bases not matched to a gene: 10. CDR3 sequence (DNA): TGTGCCAGCAGCACAGCCGGGACAGGGGAGCGTGGCTACACCTTC. Translated, it gives CASSTAGTGERGYTF.

The rearrangement joins TRBV30 to TRBJ1-6; 9 bases match TRBD1. The CDR3 covers 13 residues. The trim removed 8 bases at V and 10 bases at J, leaving 9 bases unmatched. Germline V CDR1 and CDR2: GTSNPN, SVGIG (reference sequence). In nucleotides, the CDR3 is TGTGCCGCGAGGGACAGGGTATCCTCACCCCTCCACTTT. Residues: CAARDRVSSPLHF.

This clone was seen a single time. The gene calls are TRBV9 and TRBJ1-1; D is possibly TRBD1 (5 bases). Trimming cost V 3 bases and J 3 bases, with 9 bases left between them. CDR1 is SGDLS and CDR2 is YYNGEE in the germline V gene. This CDR3 comprises 13 residues. The CDR3 sequence: CASSGRGDTEAFF. The CDR3 DNA is TGTGCCAGCAGCGGTCGGGGGGACACTGAAGCTTTCTTT.

The chain recombines TRBV5-1 with TRBJ2-7; 9 bases match TRBD2. The germline V gene has CDR1 SGHRS and CDR2 YFSETQ. The CDR3 is 14 amino acids. Unmatched junction bases numbered 5, after V lost 1 base and J lost 6 bases. This CDR3 reads CASSLSGGLGEQYF. The CDR3 nucleotides read TGCGCCAGCAGCTTGAGCGGGGGGCTGGGCGAGCAGTACTTC.

The sample holds a few counts of this clone. This chain links TRBV7-9 with TRBJ1-1, with a possible D match to TRBD1 (5 bases). The germline CDR1 and CDR2 sequences are SEHNR and FQNEAQ (reference sequence). V was clipped by 5 bases and J by 0 bases, with 7 bases between them. CDR3 length equals 13 residues. CDR3: CASSRQLNTEAFF. DNA for the CDR3: TGTGCCAGCAGCCGACAGTTGAACACTGAAGCTTTCTTT.

This clone was seen only once. This chain joins TRBV27 and TRBJ2-5; 7 positions match TRBD1. CDR1 is MNHEY and CDR2 is SMNVEV in the germline V gene (reference sequence). Trimming at V came to 3 bases and at J to 0 bases, leaving 10 bases not matched to a gene. CDR3 length: 17 amino acids. CDR3 region: CASSFNSGTAYQETQYF. In DNA, the CDR3 is TGTGCCAGCAGTTTTAACTCAGGGACAGCTTACCAAGAGACCCAGTACTTC.

This chain joins TRBV7-2 and TRBJ1-1, with unresolved D. CDR1 SGHTA and CDR2 FQGNSA come from the germline V gene. The V gene lost 3 bases and the J gene lost 5 bases, with 7 bases spanning the gap. The CDR3 length is 12 residues. The CDR3 sequence: CASSLMWTEAFF. The CDR3 nucleotides are TGTGCCAGCAGCTTGATGTGGACTGAAGCTTTCTTT.

The chain uses TRBV16 and TRBJ1-5, with D maybe TRBD1 (6 bases). Trimming took off 6 bases at V and 2 bases at J, with 8 bases between the two ends. Germline V gene sequence: CDR1 KGHSY, CDR2 FQNENV. CDR3 length: 13 residues. The CDR3 sequence: CASRRTGNQPQHF. The CDR3 nucleotides are TGTGCCAGCAGACGGACAGGCAATCAGCCCCAGCATTTT.

This chain uses TRBV5-1 with TRBJ2-3, with 11 bases that match TRBD2. From germline, CDR1 is SGHRS and CDR2 YFSETQ. J lost 8 bases, V lost 3 bases, and 23 bases had no gene match. This CDR3 contains 20 residues. The chain's CDR3 is CASSSGQEGSLAGGSGTQYF. The DNA of the CDR3 is TGCGCCAGCAGCTCCGGACAGGAAGGTTCGCTAGCGGGGGGATCGGGTACGCAGTATTTT. Filled out from reference TRBV5-1 and TRBJ2-3, the complete variable domain reads KAGVTQTPRYLIKTRGQQVTLSCSPISGHRSVSWYQQTPGQGLQFLFEYFSETQRNKGNFPGRFSGRQFSNSRSEMNVSTLELGDSALYLCASSSGQEGSLAGGSGTQYFGPGTRLTVL.

This clone is labeled medium-sized. The rearrangement links TRBV28 to TRBJ2-7; no firm D call. CDR1 MDHEN and CDR2 SYDVKM come from the germline V gene. The CDR3 is made up of 13 amino acids. The V end lost 2 bases, the J end lost 7 bases, and 12 bases lay between the germline ends. This chain's CDR3 is CASSLGNLGEQYF. The CDR3 coding sequence is TGTGCCAGCAGTTTAGGAAACCTTGGGGAGCAGTACTTC.

This clone showed up just a few times. This chain connects TRBV21-1 to TRBJ2-7. TRBV21-1 is classified as a pseudogene. The CDR3 is 13 residues long. CDR3 nucleotide sequence: TGTGCCAGCAGCAAAGGATCCTTCGCTGAGCAGTACTTC. Translation: CASSKGSFAEQYF.

The chain is built from TRBV15 and TRBJ2-3, with 7 positions matching TRBD2. Germline CDR1 and CDR2: LNHNV and YYDKDF (reference sequence). Germline trimming cut 3 bases from V and 3 bases from J; bases unmatched to any gene: 9. The CDR3 has 16 amino acids. The CDR3 protein is CATSRGIRGRTDTQYF. CDR3 DNA: TGTGCCACCAGCAGGGGGATACGCGGGAGAACAGATACGCAGTATTTT.